This entry lists 22 T cell receptor beta chains sequenced from one sample in a study of patients with pleural tuberculosis. TCRdb analysed the reads with MiXCR anew, one entry per CDR3 protein. This table holds around 49,000 distinct CDR3 sequences, around 6.7% found once. The receptors were sampled from a human donor with pleural tuberculosis.

Many counts were recorded for this clonotype. V and J are TRBV20-1 and TRBJ1-4, with 8 positions matching TRBD1. Germline-derived CDR1 and CDR2 are DFQATT and SNEGSKA (reference sequence). J gave up 7 bases and V 2 bases, and 12 bases lay outside the gene matches. The CDR3 loop spans 16 amino acids. CDR3 sequence reads: CSARIYRGVMGEKLFF. CDR3 sequence (DNA): TGCAGTGCTAGAATATACAGGGGGGTCATGGGTGAAAAACTGTTTTTT.

This clonotype was seen at least ten times. The chain recombines TRBV11-2 with TRBJ2-5; the D is unclear. There are 15 residues in the CDR3. Germline CDR1 and CDR2: SGHAT and FQNNGV. V lost 1 base to trimming and J lost 1 base, with 10 bases between them. In DNA form, the CDR3 reads TGTGCCAGCAGCTTAGTAGAAGAACCCCAAGAGACCCAGTACTTC. Translated: CASSLVEEPQETQYF.

With respect to this clonotype: A much larger clonotype is one base distant, so this may be a read error. CDR3 amino acids: CASSPPGTTDTRYF. For the CDR3, the DNA is TGTGCCAGCAGCCCCCCGGGGACAACAGATACGCGGTATTTT. V and J are TRBV28 and TRBJ2-3, with a tentative D call TRBD1 (6 bases). This CDR3 comprises 14 residues. Germline loops: CDR1 MDHEN, CDR2 SYDVKM.

A few counts support this clonotype. This rearrangement joins TRBV11-2 to TRBJ2-7, with 8 bases aligning to TRBD1. This CDR3 has 15 amino acids. Germline V gene sequence: CDR1 SGHAT, CDR2 FQNNGV. The V gene end was trimmed by 6 bases and the J gene end by 2 bases; junction bases not matched to a gene: 9. The CDR3 DNA sequence: TGTGCCAGCAGTCCTACCGGACAGGGCCCCTACGAGCAGTACGTC. Its protein is CASSPTGQGPYEQYV.

This clonotype was picked up many times. The rearrangement uses TRBV6-1 and TRBJ2-4; D gene uncertain. The ends were cut back, 6 bases at V and 5 bases at J, with 8 bases in the middle. The CDR3 extends over 12 amino acids. The germline CDR1 and CDR2 sequences are MNHNS and SASEGT. CDR3 sequence: CASREIQNIQYF. The CDR3 coding sequence is TGTGCCAGCAGGGAGATCCAAAACATTCAGTACTTC.

There are many counts of this clonotype. This chain connects TRBV11-2 to TRBJ1-2; D gene uncertain. V was pared by 0 bases and J by 1 base, with 0 bases between. The CDR3 loop spans 12 amino acids. The germline gives CDR1 SGHAT, CDR2 FQNNGV. The CDR3 DNA follows: TGTGCCAGCAGCTTAGATAACTATGGCTACACCTTC. Translation gives CASSLDNYGYTF.

This clonotype was seen a few times. The chain joins TRBV11-1 to TRBJ2-7, with D perhaps TRBD1 (6 bases). Germline V gene sequence: CDR1 SGHAT, CDR2 FQDESV (reference sequence). This CDR3 spans 12 amino acids. Trimming stripped 5 bases from V and 3 bases from J, with 8 bases between. In DNA form, the CDR3 reads TGTGCCAGCAGCCCAGGGGTCTACGAGCAGTACTTC. Translation: CASSPGVYEQYF.

This clonotype was counted many times. The DNA of the CDR3 is TGTGCCAGCAGCTTATGGAGGGCGCAATTTGATGAGCAGTTCTTC. It specifies CASSLWRAQFDEQFF. The chain combines TRBV11-1 with TRBJ2-1; TRBD2 might be the D (6 bases). V was cut by 2 bases and J by 8 bases, with 16 bases left in between. Germline CDR1 SGHAT, CDR2 FQDESV (reference sequence). CDR3 length: 15 amino acids. Full variable domain (remainder filled in from reference TRBV11-1 and TRBJ2-1): EAEVAQSPRYKITEKSQAVAFWCDPISGHATLYWYRQILGQGPELLVQFQDESVVDDSQLPKDRFSAERLKGVDSTLKIQPAELGDSAMYLCASSLWRAQFDEQFFGPGTRLTVL.

In its sample, this clonotype was seen many times. This chain links TRBV11-1 with TRBJ2-3; D gene ambiguous. The CDR3 is made up of 16 amino acids. Germline V gene sequence: CDR1 SGHAT, CDR2 FQDESV (reference sequence). V was trimmed by 3 bases and J by 0 bases, leaving 13 bases between them. The DNA of the CDR3 is TGTGCCAGCAGCTTTTGGTCAGACGTTAGCACAGATACGCAGTATTTT. Protein product: CASSFWSDVSTDTQYF.

The gene calls are TRBV5-1 and TRBJ2-1; D call uncertain. The V and J ends lost 3 bases and 0 bases respectively, with 7 bases between them. The V gene's germline CDR1 is SGHRS and CDR2 YFSETQ. The CDR3 covers 14 residues. The CDR3 is CASSWSNSYNEQFF. DNA of the CDR3: TGCGCCAGCAGCTGGTCCAACTCCTACAATGAGCAGTTCTTC.

Only a few counts were recorded for this clonotype. This chain connects TRBV29-1 to TRBJ2-5; 7 nucleotides match TRBD1. Germline V gene data show CDR1 as SQVTM and CDR2 as ANQGSEA. V lost 7 bases, J lost 1 base, and 6 bases stayed unmatched. This CDR3 comprises 13 residues. In DNA form, the CDR3 reads TGCAGCGCCCGACAGGGTACCCAAGAGACCCAGTACTTC. This gives the protein CSARQGTQETQYF.

Many counts were recorded for this clonotype. V and J are TRBV28 and TRBJ2-3, with 8 positions matching TRBD2. With 7 bases clipped from V and 2 bases from J, the junction kept 8 bases outside the gene matches. Per the germline V gene, CDR1 is MDHEN and CDR2 is SYDVKM. The CDR3 runs 15 residues. As DNA, the CDR3 is TGTGCCAGCAATGGACTAGCCTCCCTCACAGATACGCAGTATTTT. Its translation is CASNGLASLTDTQYF.

This clonotype was counted only a few times. The chain combines TRBV19 with TRBJ2-2, with D unclear. V lost 3 bases, J lost 0 bases, and 11 bases lay in between. This CDR3 contains 16 residues. Germline V lookup: CDR1 LNHDA, CDR2 SQIVND (reference sequence). Here the CDR3 reads CASSIWATANTGELFF. The CDR3 DNA is TGTGCCAGTAGTATCTGGGCGACTGCGAACACCGGGGAGCTGTTTTTT.

This clonotype has a count of ten or more. The V gene is TRBV7-6, the J gene TRBJ2-5; D remains ambiguous. CDR3 length: 14 residues. The germline CDR1 and CDR2 sequences are SGHVS and FNYEAQ. Trimming pared 2 bases from V and 2 bases from J, leaving 9 bases between. The CDR3 DNA reads as TGTGCCAGCAGCTTATCCGAGCTACAAGAGACCCAGTACTTC. It codes for CASSLSELQETQYF.

This clonotype was recorded at least ten times. The chain joins TRBV19 to TRBJ1-1, with 7 bases fitting TRBD1. CDR1 LNHDA and CDR2 SQIVND come from the germline V gene (reference sequence). CDR3 size: 17 residues. Germline trimming cut 5 bases from V and 1 base from J; bases unmatched to any gene: 13. The CDR3 protein is CASSLRTGWDRNTEAFF. The CDR3 region has the DNA TGTGCCAGTAGTCTACGGACAGGCTGGGATAGGAACACTGAAGCTTTCTTT. Looking up the rest from reference TRBV19 and TRBJ1-1 gives the full variable domain: DGGITQSPKYLFRKEGQNVTLSCEQNLNHDAMYWYRQDPGQGLRLIYYSQIVNDFQKGDIAEGYSVSREKKESFPLTVTSAQKNPTAFYLCASSLRTGWDRNTEAFFGQGTRLTVV.

The table lists this clonotype with many counts. The chain has TRBV27 and TRBJ2-1; D remains ambiguous. Germline CDR1 and CDR2: MNHEY and SMNVEV (reference sequence). The V gene lost 6 bases and the J gene lost 0 bases, with 9 bases spanning the gap. The CDR3 consists of 14 residues. Here the CDR3 reads CASRRLASYNEQFF. The CDR3 DNA reads TGTGCCAGCAGACGCCTGGCCTCCTACAATGAGCAGTTCTTC.

This clonotype showed up many times. This chain joins TRBV12-3 or TRBV12-4 and TRBJ1-1; 7 bases agree with TRBD1. The CDR3 spans 13 residues. After removal of 3 bases from V and 10 bases from J, the junction contained 8 bases not matched to a gene. In DNA, the CDR3 is TGTGCCAGCAGTTTCGGCACAGGGGTCGGAGCTTTCTTT. Translated, it gives CASSFGTGVGAFF.

This clonotype was seen at least ten times. The genes are TRBV20-1 and TRBJ2-1; D perhaps matches TRBD2 (5 bases). Germline CDR1 is DFQATT and CDR2 is SNEGSKA (reference sequence). Trimming shortened V by 3 bases and J by 4 bases, and 13 bases separated the two germline ends. CDR3 size: 14 residues. The CDR3 reads CSASSPRGYNEQFF. The DNA for the CDR3 is TGCAGTGCTAGTTCTCCTAGAGGGTACAATGAGCAGTTCTTC.

This clonotype was counted ten times or more. J is TRBJ1-2 and V is TRBV6-2 or TRBV6-3; 7 bases match TRBD1. V was clipped by 1 base and J by 8 bases; unmatched bases: 7. Germline loops: CDR1 MNHEY, CDR2 SVGEGT. The CDR3 totals 14 residues. The CDR3 sequence is CASSYYDRAYGYTF. The CDR3 bases are TGTGCCAGCAGTTACTACGACAGGGCCTACGGCTACACCTTC.

There are many counts of this clonotype. The chain has TRBV11-1 and TRBJ2-1, with 7 bases fitting TRBD1. After removal of 2 bases from V and 10 bases from J, the junction contained 2 bases not matched to a gene. This CDR3 has 12 amino acids. Germline assignment: CDR1 SGHAT and CDR2 FQDESV (reference sequence). CDR3 loop: CASSLRTGEQFF. The CDR3 DNA sequence: TGTGCCAGCAGCTTACGGACAGGAGAGCAGTTCTTC.

The table lists this clonotype with many counts. V and J are TRBV27 and TRBJ1-5, with D maybe TRBD1 (6 bases). V was cut by 1 base and J by 6 bases, with 10 bases left in between. The CDR3 totals 14 residues. In germline, CDR1 is MNHEY, CDR2 SMNVEV (reference sequence). This CDR3 is CASSLWAGVQPQHF. CDR3 in DNA: TGTGCCAGCAGTTTATGGGCAGGGGTTCAGCCCCAGCATTTT.

Many counts were recorded for this clonotype. The chain combines TRBV6-2 or TRBV6-3 with TRBJ2-5; 15 bases align to TRBD2. Germline V gene sequence: CDR1 MNHEY, CDR2 SVGEGT. Unmatched junction bases numbered 0, after V lost 2 bases and J lost 2 bases. The CDR3 loop spans 16 amino acids. CDR3 protein: CASSYGLAGGQETQYF. The DNA for the CDR3 is TGTGCCAGCAGTTACGGACTAGCGGGAGGGCAAGAGACCCAGTACTTC.